These T cell receptor beta chains were read from a single sample in a study of T-cell memory formation after mild COVID-19. MiXCR, run by TCRdb on the 5' RACE reads, gives a single entry per CDR3 protein. The data show around 390,000 distinct CDR3 sequences, about 16% seen once. The source material was PBMCs or a T cell subset sorted from them (not recorded which). The source is a man aged 18-30 years who had mild COVID-19 (a few samples of this study predate the infection). Cell type and time point are not known. Both conserved end residues are part of each CDR3. The order of the fields is J gene, D gene, clone size, V gene, CDR3 DNA, CDR3 protein. D genes are given only for firm matches. Size values are once, few and many counts, or a class for expanded clones, and some rows have none.

j_gene: TRBJ1-2; d_gene: NA; abundance: NA; v_gene: TRBV11-2; CDR3nt: TGTGCCACCGAGGGTCTGTGGAGGGCTGGCTACACCTTC; CDR3aa: CATEGLWRAGYTF
j_gene: TRBJ2-5; d_gene: TRBD2; abundance: few; v_gene: TRBV6-5; CDR3nt: TGTGCCAGCAGTTCTAGCGGGGGGGCGGGGACCCAGTACTTC; CDR3aa: CASSSSGGAGTQYF
j_gene: TRBJ2-1; d_gene: NA; abundance: NA; v_gene: TRBV5-6; CDR3nt: TGTGCCAGCAGCTTGTCCGGGAAGCAGTTCTTC; CDR3aa: CASSLSGKQFF
j_gene: TRBJ2-5; d_gene: TRBD1; abundance: NA; v_gene: TRBV2; CDR3nt: TGTGCCAGCAAGGAGCGTGGGACAGCCCCCCAGTACTTC; CDR3aa: CASKERGTAPQYF
j_gene: TRBJ1-2; d_gene: NA; abundance: few; v_gene: TRBV29-1; CDR3nt: TGCAGCGTTGGCTCAGGGAACTATGGCTACACCTTC; CDR3aa: CSVGSGNYGYTF
j_gene: TRBJ1-6; d_gene: TRBD1; abundance: few; v_gene: TRBV7-9; CDR3nt: TGTGCCAGCAGCTTAGCTTGGACAGGGGGCTCACCCCTCCACTTT; CDR3aa: CASSLAWTGGSPLHF
j_gene: TRBJ1-3; d_gene: NA; abundance: NA; v_gene: TRBV7-2; CDR3nt: TGTGCCAGCAGCTTAGGTGGTTTTGCTCAGATTTCTGGAAACACCATATATTTT; CDR3aa: CASSLGGFAQISGNTIYF
j_gene: TRBJ2-2; d_gene: TRBD2; abundance: NA; v_gene: TRBV7-3; CDR3nt: TGTGCCAGCAGCCCGACTAGCGGGGCCACCGGGGAGCTGTTTTTT; CDR3aa: CASSPTSGATGELFF
j_gene: TRBJ2-2; d_gene: NA; abundance: few; v_gene: TRBV12-3/TRBV12-4; CDR3nt: TGTGCCAGCAGTTTGGCTTCGCTAGGCGGGGAGCTGTTTTTT; CDR3aa: CASSLASLGGELFF
j_gene: TRBJ1-2; d_gene: NA; abundance: many; v_gene: TRBV7-2; CDR3nt: TGTGCCAGCAGCCCTACTTCGGGCTATGGCTACACCTTC; CDR3aa: CASSPTSGYGYTF
j_gene: TRBJ1-6; d_gene: TRBD1; abundance: few; v_gene: TRBV7-9; CDR3nt: TGTGCCAGCAGCTCCACGGGACAGGGCTCCTATAATTCACCCCTCCACTTT; CDR3aa: CASSSTGQGSYNSPLHF
j_gene: TRBJ2-2; d_gene: TRBD2; abundance: NA; v_gene: TRBV4-3; CDR3nt: TGCGCCAGCAGCCTCCAAGCGGGGACGAACACCGGGGAGCTGTTTTTT; CDR3aa: CASSLQAGTNTGELFF
j_gene: TRBJ2-2; d_gene: NA; abundance: many; v_gene: TRBV10-3; CDR3nt: TGTGCCAGTCGGGGGGCCGACGCCGGGGAGCTGTTTTTT; CDR3aa: CASRGADAGELFF
j_gene: TRBJ1-1; d_gene: NA; abundance: few; v_gene: TRBV7-9; CDR3nt: TGTGCCAGCAGGGCCCCCCCGAACACTGAAGCTTTCTTT; CDR3aa: CASRAPPNTEAFF
j_gene: TRBJ1-1; d_gene: NA; abundance: few; v_gene: TRBV6-2/TRBV6-3; CDR3nt: TGTGCCAGCAGTTACGCCCCGGTGGGCACTGAAGCTTTCTTT; CDR3aa: CASSYAPVGTEAFF
j_gene: TRBJ2-1; d_gene: TRBD2; abundance: NA; v_gene: TRBV18; CDR3nt: TGTGCCAGCTCGTCAGCGGGGGGCCCTTCCTCCTACAATGAGCAGTTCTTC; CDR3aa: CASSSAGGPSSYNEQFF
j_gene: TRBJ1-2; d_gene: TRBD1; abundance: many; v_gene: TRBV12-3/TRBV12-4; CDR3nt: TGTGCCAGCAGCTACAATAGGGCAGGGGGCGGCTACACCTTC; CDR3aa: CASSYNRAGGGYTF
j_gene: TRBJ1-2; d_gene: TRBD1; abundance: NA; v_gene: TRBV12-3/TRBV12-4; CDR3nt: TGTGCCCGCAGTTATGGACAGGAGTTCTATGGCTACACCTTC; CDR3aa: CARSYGQEFYGYTF
j_gene: TRBJ1-2; d_gene: NA; abundance: few; v_gene: TRBV20-1; CDR3nt: TGCAGTGCTAGGGGTTATCCCTATGGCTACACCTTC; CDR3aa: CSARGYPYGYTF
j_gene: TRBJ2-1; d_gene: TRBD1; abundance: NA; v_gene: TRBV4-1; CDR3nt: TGCGCCAGCAGCCAATTGGTCGACAGGGTCAATGAGCAGTTCTTC; CDR3aa: CASSQLVDRVNEQFF
j_gene: TRBJ2-3; d_gene: TRBD1; abundance: few; v_gene: TRBV4-1; CDR3nt: TGCGCCAGCAGCCAAGATCGCAGGGGGCGGACAGATACGCAGTATTTT; CDR3aa: CASSQDRRGRTDTQYF
j_gene: TRBJ2-3; d_gene: TRBD2; abundance: few; v_gene: TRBV5-1; CDR3nt: TGCGCCAGCAGCTATGGACTAGCGGGGGGCCAGTATTTT; CDR3aa: CASSYGLAGGQYF
j_gene: TRBJ2-3; d_gene: NA; abundance: NA; v_gene: TRBV4-1; CDR3nt: TGCGCCAGCAGCTGGGGACCCAAGGGGGTGGATACGCAGTATTTT; CDR3aa: CASSWGPKGVDTQYF
j_gene: TRBJ2-1; d_gene: NA; abundance: many; v_gene: TRBV5-1; CDR3nt: TGCGCCAGCAGTGGTACCAGGCCTCGGGTGGAGCAGTTCTTC; CDR3aa: CASSGTRPRVEQFF
j_gene: TRBJ2-5; d_gene: TRBD2; abundance: few; v_gene: TRBV5-4; CDR3nt: TGTGCCAGCAGCCACCTAGCGGGGGGGCCAGAGACCCAGTACTTC; CDR3aa: CASSHLAGGPETQYF
j_gene: TRBJ2-1; d_gene: NA; abundance: few; v_gene: TRBV24-1; CDR3nt: TGTGCCACCAGTGGAGCCGGGGCGAGGCCCTACAATGAGCAGTTCTTC; CDR3aa: CATSGAGARPYNEQFF
j_gene: TRBJ2-3; d_gene: TRBD2; abundance: few; v_gene: TRBV6-2/TRBV6-3; CDR3nt: TGTGCCAGCAGTTACGACGAGACTAGCGGGGGTACAGATACGCAGTATTTT; CDR3aa: CASSYDETSGGTDTQYF
j_gene: TRBJ1-3; d_gene: NA; abundance: NA; v_gene: TRBV7-2; CDR3nt: TGTGCCAGCAGATTTCCAGGTTCCACCATATATTTT; CDR3aa: CASRFPGSTIYF
j_gene: TRBJ2-7; d_gene: NA; abundance: NA; v_gene: TRBV7-2; CDR3nt: TGTGCCAGCAGCTCCCCCTCCTACGAGCAGTACTTC; CDR3aa: CASSSPSYEQYF
j_gene: TRBJ2-5; d_gene: TRBD1; abundance: NA; v_gene: TRBV19; CDR3nt: TGTGCCAGTAGTATCCCAGACAGGGAAGAGACCCAGTACTTC; CDR3aa: CASSIPDREETQYF
j_gene: TRBJ1-2; d_gene: NA; abundance: NA; v_gene: TRBV7-9; CDR3nt: TGTGCCAGCAGCTTAGGGATTATCTATGGCTACACCTTC; CDR3aa: CASSLGIIYGYTF
j_gene: TRBJ2-5; d_gene: NA; abundance: NA; v_gene: TRBV3-1; CDR3nt: TGTGCCAGCAGCCAAGTGGACGGGGTAGGAGAGACCCAGTACTTC; CDR3aa: CASSQVDGVGETQYF
j_gene: TRBJ2-2; d_gene: TRBD2; abundance: few; v_gene: TRBV7-3; CDR3nt: TGTGCCAGCCGTTTGTCGGGGGGCACCGGGGAGCTGTTTTTT; CDR3aa: CASRLSGGTGELFF
j_gene: TRBJ2-5; d_gene: NA; abundance: NA; v_gene: TRBV28; CDR3nt: TGTGCCAGCAGTTTCTCCCTCTGGGCCAGTCAACAAGAGACCCAGTACTTC; CDR3aa: CASSFSLWASQQETQYF
j_gene: TRBJ2-4; d_gene: TRBD2; abundance: NA; v_gene: TRBV7-2; CDR3nt: TGTGCCAGCAGCTCGGGACTAGCGGGGAGTTATTTAGCCAAAAACATTCAGTACTTC; CDR3aa: CASSSGLAGSYLAKNIQYF
j_gene: TRBJ2-3; d_gene: NA; abundance: few; v_gene: TRBV12-3/TRBV12-4; CDR3nt: TGTGCCAGCAGCCCAGACAGTCAAGATACGCAGTATTTT; CDR3aa: CASSPDSQDTQYF
j_gene: TRBJ2-3; d_gene: NA; abundance: few; v_gene: TRBV4-2; CDR3nt: TGTGCCAGCAGCCTTGGGGGGCGGACCGGGGGCACAGATACGCAGTATTTT; CDR3aa: CASSLGGRTGGTDTQYF
j_gene: TRBJ1-1; d_gene: NA; abundance: NA; v_gene: TRBV3-1; CDR3nt: TGTGCCAGCAGCCGTACTAGGGGTGACGGGACTGAAGCTTTCTTT; CDR3aa: CASSRTRGDGTEAFF
j_gene: TRBJ1-4; d_gene: NA; abundance: NA; v_gene: TRBV4-1; CDR3nt: TGCGCCAGCAGCCGTTTGGGGACCCCTAATGAAAAACTGTTTTTT; CDR3aa: CASSRLGTPNEKLFF
j_gene: TRBJ2-3; d_gene: TRBD1; abundance: few; v_gene: TRBV5-1; CDR3nt: TGCGCCAGCAGCTGGGACAGGGTTACAGATACGCAGTATTTT; CDR3aa: CASSWDRVTDTQYF
j_gene: TRBJ1-6; d_gene: NA; abundance: NA; v_gene: TRBV7-2; CDR3nt: TGTGCCAGCAGCGGAATAGGCTATTCACCCCTCCACTTT; CDR3aa: CASSGIGYSPLHF
j_gene: TRBJ2-3; d_gene: TRBD1; abundance: NA; v_gene: TRBV29-1; CDR3nt: TGCAGCGCAACCCGAATAGGGGGCAGCACAGATACGCAGTATTTT; CDR3aa: CSATRIGGSTDTQYF
j_gene: TRBJ2-3; d_gene: NA; abundance: NA; v_gene: TRBV29-1; CDR3nt: TGCAGCGTTGTCCCCGGACAGATTGATACGCAGTATTTT; CDR3aa: CSVVPGQIDTQYF
j_gene: TRBJ2-1; d_gene: TRBD1; abundance: NA; v_gene: TRBV7-2; CDR3nt: TGTGCCAGCAGCATACAGGGGAACACGCAATTCTTC; CDR3aa: CASSIQGNTQFF
j_gene: TRBJ1-2; d_gene: NA; abundance: NA; v_gene: TRBV7-2; CDR3nt: TGTGCCAGCAGTACTACAGGGATCTATGGCTACACCTTC; CDR3aa: CASSTTGIYGYTF